Listed below are T cell receptor beta chains from one sample, sequenced in a study of pediatric ulcerative colitis. TCRdb keeps only in-frame clones here, not all; method: immunoSEQ multiplex PCR. Here the sample spans more than 10,000 clones, roughly three quarters being singletons. The sequencing input was gut tissue. Every receptor here comes from a boy aged 5-17 years who was a control in a study of pediatric ulcerative colitis. The CDR3 runs from the conserved cysteine through the conserved F or W. The order of the fields is clone size, J gene, V gene, D gene, CDR3 DNA, CDR3 protein. A D gene is named only where the DNA matches it firmly. A row's size may be missing; if present it is once, few, many or a size class.

>.|TRBJ2-5|TRBV4-1|.
TGCGCCAGCAGCCAGGCCGGGCCTCAAGAGACCCAGTACTTC
CASSQAGPQETQYF
>.|TRBJ1-1|TRBV6-5|.
TGTGCCAGCAGCCAGGGGCATTTGAACACTGAAGCTTTCTTT
CASSQGHLNTEAFF
>.|TRBJ2-7|TRBV5-6|.
TGTGCCAGCAGCACTACGGTAGGGCCATCTGCCTACGAGCAGTACTTC
CASSTTVGPSAYEQYF
>.|TRBJ1-4|TRBV5-6|.
TGTGCCAGCAGCTTGGGAGGGCTGGCTAATGAAAAACTGTTTTTT
CASSLGGLANEKLFF
>.|TRBJ2-1|TRBV25-1|.
TGTGCCAGCAGTGACCCCGGAGCCGGATCCAATGAGCAGTTCTTC
CASSDPGAGSNEQFF
>.|TRBJ2-3|TRBV5-1|TRBD1
TGCGCCAGCAGCTTTGACAGGGTCACAGATACGCAGTATTTT
CASSFDRVTDTQYF
>once|TRBJ2-5|TRBV11-2|TRBD2
TGTGCCAGCAGCTCCGGGGGGTTCGGGAGCGGAGAGACCCAGTACTTC
CASSSGGFGSGETQYF
>.|TRBJ2-5|TRBV10-3|.
TGTGCCATCAGTGACCCAGAAGGAGAGTCCCAAGAGACCCAGTACTTC
CAISDPEGESQETQYF
>once|TRBJ2-5|TRBV30|.
TGTGCCTGGAGCCAGGGCCAAGAGACCCAGTACTTC
CAWSQGQETQYF
>few|TRBJ2-3|TRBV19|.
TGTGCCAGTAGTATCGAGGATACGCAGTATTTT
CASSIEDTQYF
>few|TRBJ1-1|TRBV19|TRBD1
TGTGCCAGTACCCCGGACAGGGGACTGATGAACACTGAAGCTTTCTTT
CASTPDRGLMNTEAFF
>.|TRBJ1-3|TRBV7-9|.
TGTGCCAGCAGCTTAGGACCGGCCGGAGGAAACACCATATATTTT
CASSLGPAGGNTIYF
>.|TRBJ1-3|TRBV5-6|TRBD1
TGTGCCAGCAGCTTAGGGGGCGACGGAAACACCATATATTTT
CASSLGGDGNTIYF
>.|TRBJ1-4|TRBV5-4|TRBD1
TGTGCCACCAAGACAGGGACGAATGAAAAACTGTTTTTT
CATKTGTNEKLFF
>.|TRBJ1-1|TRBV14|.
TGTGCCAGCAGCCAAGGATTGAGGTGGGAGGTGACGAACACTGAAGCTTTCTTT
CASSQGLRWEVTNTEAFF
>.|TRBJ1-1|TRBV6-6|.
TGTGCCAGCAGTTACCTCGGACAAGGTGAAGCTTTCTTT
CASSYLGQGEAFF
>.|TRBJ1-1|TRBV5-1|.
TGCGCCAGCAGCTTGGGGCAGGGCGCGAACACTGAAGCTTTCTTT
CASSLGQGANTEAFF
>.|TRBJ1-3|TRBV6-1|.
TGTGCCAGCGAACAGGTCTCTGGAAACACCATATATTTT
CASEQVSGNTIYF
>.|TRBJ1-3|TRBV21-1|.
TGTGCCAGCAGCTACCGAGGGACTGGAAACACCATATATTTT
CASSYRGTGNTIYF
>.|TRBJ2-3|TRBV4-2|.
TGTGCCAGCAGCCAAAGCGGGAGCACAGATACGCAGTATTTT
CASSQSGSTDTQYF
>.|TRBJ2-4|TRBV4-3|.
TGCGCCAGCAGCCAAGGGAAGGCGGGACCCGCTCTTGACAAAAACATTCAGTACTTC
CASSQGKAGPALDKNIQYF
>.|TRBJ1-5|TRBV28|.
TGTGCCAGCCTCCGGGACACCAATCAGCCCCAGCATTTT
CASLRDTNQPQHF
>.|TRBJ2-1|TRBV2|TRBD2
TGTGCCAGCAGAACCACTAGCGTATCTACCAATGAGCAGTTCTTC
CASRTTSVSTNEQFF
>.|TRBJ2-2|TRBV5-1|.
TGCGCCAGCCGGGACGGGAGGAACACCGGGGAGCTGTTTTTT
CASRDGRNTGELFF
>.|TRBJ1-5|TRBV4-1|TRBD1
TGCGCCAGCAGCCAAGGGACAGGGAGGGGGCAGCCCCAGCATTTT
CASSQGTGRGQPQHF
>.|TRBJ2-1|TRBV29-1|TRBD2
TGCAGCGTTGCAGGCGGGAGAGGCTCCTACAATGAGCAGTTCTTC
CSVAGGRGSYNEQFF
>.|TRBJ2-5|TRBV2|TRBD2
TGTGCCAGCAGCGGACCCGGGACTAGTCGTGAGACCCAGTACTTC
CASSGPGTSRETQYF
>.|TRBJ1-4|TRBV28|TRBD1
TGTGCCAGCAGTACCTCGAACAGGGGGAATGAAAAACTGTTTTTT
CASSTSNRGNEKLFF
>.|TRBJ2-1|TRBV18|.
TGTGCCAGCTCACCACGAAGCTCCCCGGGCTCCTACAATGAGCAGTTCTTC
CASSPRSSPGSYNEQFF
>.|TRBJ1-1|TRBV10-3|.
TGTGCCACCGCAAAGGTAACAGCTGAAGCTTTCTTT
CATAKVTAEAFF
>few|TRBJ2-5|TRBV11-2|.
TGTGCCAGCAGCTTCAGTCGGGAAGAGACCCAGTACTTC
CASSFSREETQYF
>.|TRBJ2-1|TRBV4-2|TRBD2
TGTGCCAGCAGCCAAGATGGGGGACTAGGTGGCAATGAGCAGTTCTTC
CASSQDGGLGGNEQFF
>.|TRBJ2-4|TRBV5-6|TRBD1
TGTGCCAGCAGCTTGTGGGCAGGGGGCGAAGCCAAAAACATTCAGTACTTC
CASSLWAGGEAKNIQYF
>.|TRBJ1-3|TRBV12-5|.
TGTGCTAGTGGTCCTGGGGGTTCGGCCATATATTTT
CASGPGGSAIYF
>.|TRBJ2-1|TRBV5-4|.
TGTGCCAGCAGCTTGATGTCAGGCCCCACCAATGAGCAGTTCTTC
CASSLMSGPTNEQFF
>.|TRBJ2-5|TRBV6-1|.
TGTGCCAGCAGTGAAACAGGGAATGTGGAGACCCAGTACTTC
CASSETGNVETQYF
>few|TRBJ2-2|TRBV6-1|.
TGTGCCAGTTATAGAGGTGTCGGCGGGGAGCTGTTTTTT
CASYRGVGGELFF
>.|TRBJ2-6|TRBV4-2|.
TGTGCCAGCAGCCAAGCGGTTCTAGCAGGTGGGGCCAACGTCCTGACTTTC
CASSQAVLAGGANVLTF
>medium-sized|TRBJ1-2|TRBV6-5|.
TGTGCCAGCAGTTACGCCCGAGGTGGCCCCTATGGCTACACCTTC
CASSYARGGPYGYTF
>.|TRBJ1-1|TRBV5-6|TRBD1
TGTGCCAGCAGCTTGGGGTGGACAGGGGGCATAGGAGCTTTCTTT
CASSLGWTGGIGAFF
>.|TRBJ1-2|TRBV4-3|.
TGCGCCAGCAGCCAAGGGGACTATGGCTACACCTTC
CASSQGDYGYTF
>.|TRBJ2-3|TRBV7-2|TRBD2
TGTGCCAGCAGCTTGGGCGGGAGTGGGGGCACAGATACGCAGTATTTT
CASSLGGSGGTDTQYF